This TCR beta chain was obtained from a study of Ad26.COV2.S vaccination and SARS-CoV-2 variants. Study-level information: Intramuscular Ad26.COV2.S at 5x10^10 or 1x10^11 viral particles.

Documented treatment: 15 to 20 received Ad26.COV2.S at low or high dose, single or two shots; roughly five received placebo; per-sample allocation not given. At day 63 after the first vaccine or placebo injection, samples were drawn. Sequencing was performed with immunoSEQ multiplex PCR; in TCRdb, only in-frame clones are kept and a portion is missing. Among some 320,000 clones listed, around 83% were seen once. The sample was peripheral blood, taken in a trial of Ad26.COV2.S vaccine versus placebo. This sequence was found in a person aged 18-65 years who received the Ad26.COV2.S COVID-19 vaccine or a placebo.

CDR3 bases: TGTGCCAGCAGCTTAGGGACAGGGGGCCCCGGTCAGCCCCAGCATTTT. It is translated as CASSLGTGGPGQPQHF. The chain carries TRBV7-9 and TRBJ1-5, with 11 bases matching TRBD1. V lost 1 base and J lost 6; bases outside the gene matches: 5. Germline assignment: CDR1 SEHNR and CDR2 FQNEAQ (reference sequence). The CDR3 runs to 16 residues.